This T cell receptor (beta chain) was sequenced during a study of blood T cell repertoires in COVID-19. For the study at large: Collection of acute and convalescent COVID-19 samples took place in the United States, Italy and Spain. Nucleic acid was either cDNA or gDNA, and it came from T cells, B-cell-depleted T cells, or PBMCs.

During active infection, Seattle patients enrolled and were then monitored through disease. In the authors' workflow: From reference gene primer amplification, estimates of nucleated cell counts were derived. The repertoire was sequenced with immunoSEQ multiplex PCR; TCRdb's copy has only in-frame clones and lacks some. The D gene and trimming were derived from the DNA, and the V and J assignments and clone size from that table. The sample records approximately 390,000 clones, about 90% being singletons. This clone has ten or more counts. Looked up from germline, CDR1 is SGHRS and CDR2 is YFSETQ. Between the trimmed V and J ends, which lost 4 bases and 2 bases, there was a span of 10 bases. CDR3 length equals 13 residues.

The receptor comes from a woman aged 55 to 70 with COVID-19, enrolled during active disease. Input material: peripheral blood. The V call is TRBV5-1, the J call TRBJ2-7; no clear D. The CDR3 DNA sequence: TGCGCCAGCAGCCTTTCCCCCCCCTACGAGCAGTACTTC. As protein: CASSLSPPYEQYF.